This record looks at one T cell receptor beta chain sequence and its context. Many counts were recorded for this clonotype. Which antigen it targets is not known. The input lacks base qualities; no much larger clone sits a single base away. The data belong to a study of blood T cells in healthy people across ages (dated by TCRdb to between 2014 and 2016). Study-wide context: In model experiments, template switching captured about one uniquely barcoded TCR beta cDNA molecule for every two T cells. Using the same blood draw, the study looked at two additional independent replicas of 1 million unique cDNA reads for two donors, one aged 18 to 30 and the other aged 80 or older. To avoid experimental bias, donors of different ages were distributed randomly across sequencing lanes. Using deep sequencing normalized with unique cDNA molecular identifiers, the study measured how TCR beta repertoire diversity changes with age. Four age groups were formed from the donors: young (average about 15 years), middle-aged (approximately 40), aged (62) and long-lived (approximately 78).

General study outcomes and caveats: Because the CMV infection status of the donors was unknown, age-related changes in expanded clonotypes may potentially have been confounded. Compared with the aged group, more naive CD4+ T cells, fewer expanded clones and increased TCR diversity were shown by the long-lived group, suggesting age selection. Because profiling used bulk unsorted PBMCs, naive and antigen-experienced compartments could not be compared conclusively. Estimates of total diversity based on one million sequenced T cells were regarded as lower bounds and as underestimates. Observed TCR beta diversity per million T cells fell roughly linearly with age, and a significant reduction was already apparent by age roughly 41. Observed TCR beta diversity correlated strongly with the percentage of naive T cells measured by flow cytometry.

The germline V gene encodes CDR1 LGHNA and CDR2 YSLEER. The CDR3, cysteine through phenylalanine, is 15 amino acids long. The CDR3 DNA has 45 bases and is translated from base 1. V sheds 0 bases and J sheds 4 bases, leaving 12 bases between their ends. The receptor library was made with 5' RACE. TCRdb lists the instrument as Illumina HiSeq 2500. A second PCR of about 7 to 12 cycles was run with a J-beta primer mix and a sample-barcoded 5' primer. A unique molecular identifier was introduced onto each TCR beta cDNA molecule by a template-switch 5' adaptor carrying 12 random nucleotides. Each sample yielded at least 3 million CDR3-containing paired-end reads. First-strand cDNA synthesis was performed from all RNA using the Mint cDNA synthesis kit, with priming by a TRBC-specific oligonucleotide. Following uracil-DNA glycosylase treatment, all cDNA underwent a first 18-cycle PCR with the universal primers M1SS and BC2_uni_R. The published analysis was carried out like this. For normalization, 1 million high-quality reads were randomly selected from each sample, with every read carrying a distinct molecular identifier. Instead of being binned into consensus sequences, reads that shared molecular identifiers were thrown out. MiTCR, with a Q25 quality threshold and the strictest error-elimination algorithm, was used for CDR3 identification, clonotype clustering and error correction. A nonparametric unseen species model with Euler transformation was used to estimate lower-bound total TCR beta diversity. TCRdb trimmed the raw reads at Q25, called clones with MiXCR and kept productive beta chains. Rows are combined by CDR3 protein, so each entry shows the most common genes and DNA. None of the V and J calls come from the authors' own analysis; TCRdb made them. For this sample there are roughly 900,000 distinct CDR3 sequences; under 30% appear just once. The ten biggest clones cover roughly 17% of the sample.

The roughly 42 donors, aged about 6 to 95 years, were systemically healthy Caucasian individuals from Russia. Approximately 9.3 milliliters of peripheral blood were collected from each donor into EDTA-treated Vacutainer tubes. PBMCs were isolated by Ficoll-Paque density-gradient centrifugation, with at least 7 million obtained per sample. Total RNA was extracted from PBMCs with Trizol reagent, with at least 6 micrograms obtained per sample. For every donor, an aliquot of PBMCs went through flow cytometry to measure the percentages of naive CD45RAhigh/CD27high T cells. The rearranged segments are TRBV4-3 and TRBJ2-5; 7 matching bases give a weak D call of TRBD2. This TCR came from a woman at least 80 years old in good health. Sequencing used blood. CDR3 sequence: CASSQDRGGLETQYF. The sequenced DNA: TGCGCCAGCAGCCAAGATAGGGGGGGGCTAGAGACCCAGTACTTC.